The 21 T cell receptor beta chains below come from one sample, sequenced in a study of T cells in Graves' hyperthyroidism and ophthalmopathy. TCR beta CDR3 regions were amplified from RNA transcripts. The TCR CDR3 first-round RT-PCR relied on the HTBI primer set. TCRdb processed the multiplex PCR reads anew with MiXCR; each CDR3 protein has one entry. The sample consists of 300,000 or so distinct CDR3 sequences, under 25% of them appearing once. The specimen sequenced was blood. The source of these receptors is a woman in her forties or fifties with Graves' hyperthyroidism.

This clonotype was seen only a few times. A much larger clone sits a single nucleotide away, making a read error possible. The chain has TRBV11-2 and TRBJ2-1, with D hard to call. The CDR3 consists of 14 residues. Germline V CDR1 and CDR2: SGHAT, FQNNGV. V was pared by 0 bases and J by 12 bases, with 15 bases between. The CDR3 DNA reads TGTGCCAGCAGCTTAGATAGTGGAGTTGTTGGGCAGTTCTTC. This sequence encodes CASSLDSGVVGQFF.

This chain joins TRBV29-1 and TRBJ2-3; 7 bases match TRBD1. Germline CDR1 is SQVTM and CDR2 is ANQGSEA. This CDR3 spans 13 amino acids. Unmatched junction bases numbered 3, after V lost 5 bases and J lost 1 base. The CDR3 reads CSVPGTGTDTQYF. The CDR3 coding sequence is TGCAGCGTTCCCGGGACAGGCACAGATACGCAGTATTTT.

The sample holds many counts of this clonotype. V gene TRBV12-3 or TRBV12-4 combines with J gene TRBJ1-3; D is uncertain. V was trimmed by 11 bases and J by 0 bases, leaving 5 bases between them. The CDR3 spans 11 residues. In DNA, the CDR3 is TGTGCCGGGTCCTCTGGAAACACCATATATTTT. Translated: CAGSSGNTIYF.

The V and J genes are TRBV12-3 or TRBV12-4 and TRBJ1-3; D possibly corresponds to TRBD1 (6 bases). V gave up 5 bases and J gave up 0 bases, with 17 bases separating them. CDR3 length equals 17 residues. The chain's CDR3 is CASSPSWTVGSGNTIYF. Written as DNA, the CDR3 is TGTGCCAGCAGTCCGAGCTGGACAGTGGGCTCTGGAAACACCATATATTTT.

The CDR3 DNA reads as TGTGCCTGGAGTGTAGGTCAGGTTGCAACTAATGAAAAACTGTTTTTT. Translation: CAWSVGQVATNEKLFF. This chain joins TRBV30 and TRBJ1-4; D gene unclear. This CDR3 contains 16 residues. CDR1 and CDR2 from the germline V gene are GTSNPN and SVGIG (reference sequence). The V gene lost 0 bases and the J gene lost 0 bases, with 11 bases spanning the gap. Supplemented by reference TRBV30 and TRBJ1-4, the full variable domain reads SQTIHQWPATLVQPVGSPLSLECTVEGTSNPNLYWYRQAAGRGLQLLFYSVGIGQISSEVPQNLSASRPQDRQFILSSKKLLLSDSGFYLCAWSVGQVATNEKLFFGSGTQLSVL.

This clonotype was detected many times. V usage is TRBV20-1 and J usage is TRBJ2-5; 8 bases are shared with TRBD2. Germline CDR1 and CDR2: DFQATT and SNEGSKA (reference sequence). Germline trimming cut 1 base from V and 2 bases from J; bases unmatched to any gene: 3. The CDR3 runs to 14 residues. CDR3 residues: CSARGGRTQETQYF. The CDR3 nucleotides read TGCAGTGCTAGAGGCGGGAGGACGCAAGAGACCCAGTACTTC.

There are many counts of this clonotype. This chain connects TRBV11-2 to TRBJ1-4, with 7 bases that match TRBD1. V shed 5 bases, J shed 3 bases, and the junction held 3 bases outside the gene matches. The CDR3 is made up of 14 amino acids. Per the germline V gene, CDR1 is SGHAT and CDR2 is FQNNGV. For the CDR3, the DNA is TGTGCCAGCAGCCCCGGGACAGCTAATGAAAAACTGTTTTTT. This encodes CASSPGTANEKLFF.

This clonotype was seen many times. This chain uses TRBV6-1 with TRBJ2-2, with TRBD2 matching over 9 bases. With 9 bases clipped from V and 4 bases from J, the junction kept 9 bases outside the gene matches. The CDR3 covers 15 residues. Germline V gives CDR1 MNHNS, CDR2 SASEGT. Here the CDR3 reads CASALTRGGTGELFF. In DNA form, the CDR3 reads TGTGCCAGTGCCCTGACGCGGGGGGGCACCGGGGAGCTGTTTTTT.

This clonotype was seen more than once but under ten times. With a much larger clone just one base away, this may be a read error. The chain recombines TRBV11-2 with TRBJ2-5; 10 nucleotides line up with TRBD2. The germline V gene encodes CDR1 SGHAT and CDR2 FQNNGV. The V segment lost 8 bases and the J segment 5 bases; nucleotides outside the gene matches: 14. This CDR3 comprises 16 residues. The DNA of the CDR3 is TGTGCCAGCGGTTCCCGGACTAGCGGAGGCCGGGAGACCCAGTACTTC. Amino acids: CASGSRTSGGRETQYF.

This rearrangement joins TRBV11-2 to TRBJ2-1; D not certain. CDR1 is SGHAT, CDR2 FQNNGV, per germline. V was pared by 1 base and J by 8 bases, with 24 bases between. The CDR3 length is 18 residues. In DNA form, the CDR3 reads TGTGCCAGCAGCTTAGCCGGTTGGCGGCTATTGAGTCCCGATGAGCAGTTCTTC. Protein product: CASSLAGWRLLSPDEQFF.

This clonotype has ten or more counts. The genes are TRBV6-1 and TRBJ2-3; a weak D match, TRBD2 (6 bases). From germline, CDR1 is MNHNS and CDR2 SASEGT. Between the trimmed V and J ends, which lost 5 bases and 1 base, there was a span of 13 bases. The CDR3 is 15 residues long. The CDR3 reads CASSSGGAGTDTQYF. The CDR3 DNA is TGTGCCAGCAGTTCCGGAGGGGCGGGCACAGATACGCAGTATTTT.

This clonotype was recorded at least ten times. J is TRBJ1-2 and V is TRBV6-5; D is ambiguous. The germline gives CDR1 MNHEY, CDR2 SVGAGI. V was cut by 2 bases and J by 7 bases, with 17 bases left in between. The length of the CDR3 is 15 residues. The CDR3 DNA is TGTGCCAGCAGTTACGCCGTAGGGTCATGGGGTGGCTACACCTTC. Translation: CASSYAVGSWGGYTF.

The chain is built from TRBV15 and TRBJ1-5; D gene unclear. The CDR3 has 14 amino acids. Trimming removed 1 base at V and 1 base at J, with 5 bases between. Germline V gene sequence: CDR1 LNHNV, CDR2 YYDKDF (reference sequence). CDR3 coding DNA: TGTGCCACCAGCAGAGGAGGGAGCAATCAGCCCCAGCATTTT. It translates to CATSRGGSNQPQHF. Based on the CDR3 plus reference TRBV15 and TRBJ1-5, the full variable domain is DAMVIQNPRYQVTQFGKPVTLSCSQTLNHNVMYWYQQKSSQAPKLLFHYYDKDFNNEADTPDNFQSRRPNTSFCFLDIRSPGLGDTAMYLCATSRGGSNQPQHFGDGTRLSIL.

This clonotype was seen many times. The DNA for the CDR3 is TGTGCCAGCAGCGCCTCTGGGCGGAGTGTTTACAATGAGCAGTTCTTC. This encodes CASSASGRSVYNEQFF. V and J are TRBV11-3 and TRBJ2-1, with D uncertain. V was pared by 5 bases and J by 4 bases, with 18 bases between. CDR3 length equals 16 residues. Germline V gene data show CDR1 as SGHNT and CDR2 as YENEEA.

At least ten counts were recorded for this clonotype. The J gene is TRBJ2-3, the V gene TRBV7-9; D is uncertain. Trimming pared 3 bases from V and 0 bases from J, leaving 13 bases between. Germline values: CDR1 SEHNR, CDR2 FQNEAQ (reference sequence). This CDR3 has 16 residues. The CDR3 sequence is CASSLERASSTDTQYF. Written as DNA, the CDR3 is TGTGCCAGCAGCTTGGAGAGAGCCTCTAGCACAGATACGCAGTATTTT.

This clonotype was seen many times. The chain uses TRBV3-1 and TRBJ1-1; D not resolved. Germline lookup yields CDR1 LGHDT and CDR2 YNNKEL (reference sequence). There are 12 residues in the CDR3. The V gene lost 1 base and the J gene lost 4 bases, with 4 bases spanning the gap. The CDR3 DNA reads TGTGCCAGCAGCCAAGGGACCACTGAAGCTTTCTTT. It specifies CASSQGTTEAFF.

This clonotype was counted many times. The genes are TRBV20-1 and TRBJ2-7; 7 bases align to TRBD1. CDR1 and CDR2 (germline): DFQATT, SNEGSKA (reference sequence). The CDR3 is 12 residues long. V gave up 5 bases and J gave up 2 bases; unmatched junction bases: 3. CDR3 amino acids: CSAPDRAYEQYF. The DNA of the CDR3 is TGCAGTGCTCCCGACAGGGCCTACGAGCAGTACTTC.

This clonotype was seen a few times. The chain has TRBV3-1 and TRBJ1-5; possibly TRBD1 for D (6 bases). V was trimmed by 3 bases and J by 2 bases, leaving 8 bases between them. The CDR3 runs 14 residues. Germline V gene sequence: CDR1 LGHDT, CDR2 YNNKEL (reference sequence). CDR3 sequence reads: CASSHRGGNQPQHF. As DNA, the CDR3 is TGTGCCAGCAGCCACAGGGGCGGCAATCAGCCCCAGCATTTT.

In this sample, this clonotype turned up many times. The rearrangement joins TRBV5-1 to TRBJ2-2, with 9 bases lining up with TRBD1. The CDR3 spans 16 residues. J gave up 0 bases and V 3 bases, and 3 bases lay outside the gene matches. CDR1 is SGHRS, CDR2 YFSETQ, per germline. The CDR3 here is CASSSTGGPNTGELFF. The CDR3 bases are TGCGCCAGCAGCTCTACAGGGGGCCCGAACACCGGGGAGCTGTTTTTT.

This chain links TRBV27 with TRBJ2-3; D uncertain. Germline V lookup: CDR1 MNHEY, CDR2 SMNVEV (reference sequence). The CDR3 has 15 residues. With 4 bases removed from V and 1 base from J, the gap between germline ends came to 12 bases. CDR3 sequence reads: CASSYSPARTDTQYF. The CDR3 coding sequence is TGTGCCAGCAGTTACTCGCCGGCCCGCACAGATACGCAGTATTTT.

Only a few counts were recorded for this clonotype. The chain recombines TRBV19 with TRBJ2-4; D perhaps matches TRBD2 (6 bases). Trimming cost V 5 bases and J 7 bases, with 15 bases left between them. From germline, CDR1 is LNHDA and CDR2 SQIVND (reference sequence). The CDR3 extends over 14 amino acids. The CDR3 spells CASSLRLEANIQYF. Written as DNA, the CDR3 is TGTGCCAGTAGTTTGAGACTAGAAGCGAACATTCAGTACTTC.